This T cell receptor beta chain is drawn from a study of blood T cell repertoires in COVID-19. Assay used: immunoSEQ multiplex PCR; TCRdb lists only in-frame clones, some missing. The sample yields more than 65,000 clones, 87% seen once. CDR1 is SGHAT, CDR2 FQNNGV, per germline. V dropped 5 bases and J dropped 6 bases, with 18 bases sitting between them. CDR3 length: 15 residues. The sequence came from a woman in her forties or fifties with acute or convalescent COVID-19. Sequencing used peripheral blood. The genes are TRBV11-2 and TRBJ2-3; D possibly corresponds to TRBD2 (5 bases). CDR3 sequence reads: CASSHIGVVGDTQYF. The CDR3 coding sequence is TGTGCCAGCAGCCATATCGGGGTGGTCGGCGATACGCAGTATTTT.